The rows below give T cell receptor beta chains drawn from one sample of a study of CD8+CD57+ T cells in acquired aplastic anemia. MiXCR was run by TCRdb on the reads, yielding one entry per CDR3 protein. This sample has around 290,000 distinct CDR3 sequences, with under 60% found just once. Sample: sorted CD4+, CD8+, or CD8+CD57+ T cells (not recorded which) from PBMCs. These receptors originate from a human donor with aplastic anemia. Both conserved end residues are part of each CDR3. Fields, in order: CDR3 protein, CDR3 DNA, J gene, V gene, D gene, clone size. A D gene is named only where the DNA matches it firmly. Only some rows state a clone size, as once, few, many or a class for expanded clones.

CDR3 protein: CASSVSAGQGTVTEAFF; CDR3 DNA: TGTGCCAGCAGCGTCAGTGCAGGACAGGGAACGGTCACTGAAGCTTTCTTT; J gene: TRBJ1-1; V gene: TRBV9; D gene: TRBD1; clone size: -
CDR3 protein: CSASLRTGGNNEQFF; CDR3 DNA: TGCAGTGCTAGCCTCCGGACAGGGGGCAACAATGAGCAGTTCTTC; J gene: TRBJ2-1; V gene: TRBV20-1; D gene: TRBD1; clone size: -
CDR3 protein: CASSLVGRGTGNTIYF; CDR3 DNA: TGTGCCAGCAGCTTAGTAGGGCGGGGAACAGGAAACACCATATATTTT; J gene: TRBJ1-3; V gene: TRBV7-2; D gene: -; clone size: -
CDR3 protein: CATSREIGGVDSPLHF; CDR3 DNA: TGTGCCACCAGCAGAGAAATAGGGGGCGTAGATTCACCCCTCCACTTT; J gene: TRBJ1-6; V gene: TRBV15; D gene: TRBD1; clone size: -
CDR3 protein: CASSRTGGYNSPLHF; CDR3 DNA: TGTGCCAGCAGTAGGACAGGGGGCTATAATTCACCCCTCCACTTT; J gene: TRBJ1-6; V gene: TRBV12-3/TRBV12-4; D gene: TRBD1; clone size: -
CDR3 protein: CATSDSTSRKETQYF; CDR3 DNA: TGTGCCACCAGTGACTCGACTAGCCGAAAAGAGACCCAGTACTTC; J gene: TRBJ2-5; V gene: TRBV24-1; D gene: TRBD2; clone size: few
CDR3 protein: CSVDGQGINIQYF; CDR3 DNA: TGCAGCGTTGACGGTCAGGGGATAAACATTCAGTACTTC; J gene: TRBJ2-4; V gene: TRBV29-1; D gene: -; clone size: -
CDR3 protein: CSAWAGVGYTF; CDR3 DNA: TGCAGTGCTTGGGCAGGTGTAGGCTACACCTTC; J gene: TRBJ1-2; V gene: TRBV20-1; D gene: -; clone size: -
CDR3 protein: CASRSGTGSPLHF; CDR3 DNA: TGTGCCAGCAGATCCGGGACTGGGTCACCCCTCCACTTT; J gene: TRBJ1-6; V gene: TRBV7-3; D gene: -; clone size: -
CDR3 protein: CASSKGRPDTQYF; CDR3 DNA: TGTGCCAGCAGCAAGGGACGCCCAGATACGCAGTATTTT; J gene: TRBJ2-3; V gene: TRBV11-2; D gene: -; clone size: many
CDR3 protein: CASSLGRYRTDTQYF; CDR3 DNA: TGTGCCAGCAGCTTAGGGCGGTACCGAACAGATACGCAGTATTTT; J gene: TRBJ2-3; V gene: TRBV7-8; D gene: -; clone size: many
CDR3 protein: CASGADSVQDEQYF; CDR3 DNA: TGCGCCAGCGGGGCCGATAGCGTACAAGACGAGCAGTACTTC; J gene: TRBJ2-7; V gene: TRBV10-1; D gene: -; clone size: -
CDR3 protein: CSAPVLAGGTDTQYF; CDR3 DNA: TGCAGTGCCCCAGTTCTAGCGGGGGGCACAGATACGCAGTATTTT; J gene: TRBJ2-3; V gene: TRBV20-1; D gene: TRBD2; clone size: many
CDR3 protein: CATSDVTGTGTYEQYF; CDR3 DNA: TGTGCCACCAGTGACGTAACCGGGACAGGGACCTACGAGCAGTACTTC; J gene: TRBJ2-7; V gene: TRBV24-1; D gene: TRBD1; clone size: -
CDR3 protein: CASSWVVGSNTEAFF; CDR3 DNA: TGTGCCAGCAGCTGGGTGGTGGGGTCGAACACTGAAGCTTTCTTT; J gene: TRBJ1-1; V gene: TRBV7-3; D gene: -; clone size: -
CDR3 protein: CAIWNPGANTEAFF; CDR3 DNA: TGTGCCATCTGGAACCCGGGGGCGAACACTGAAGCTTTCTTT; J gene: TRBJ1-1; V gene: TRBV10-3; D gene: -; clone size: -
CDR3 protein: CASSSRSGLGETQYF; CDR3 DNA: TGTGCCAGCAGCTCCCGAAGCGGACTCGGAGAGACCCAGTACTTC; J gene: TRBJ2-5; V gene: TRBV7-3; D gene: -; clone size: -
CDR3 protein: CASSQDRRQGYEQYF; CDR3 DNA: TGTGCCAGCAGCCAAGATAGACGACAGGGCTACGAGCAGTACTTC; J gene: TRBJ2-7; V gene: TRBV14; D gene: TRBD1; clone size: few
CDR3 protein: CASSNGQGWYQPQHF; CDR3 DNA: TGTGCCAGTAGTAACGGACAGGGATGGTATCAGCCCCAGCATTTT; J gene: TRBJ1-5; V gene: TRBV19; D gene: TRBD1; clone size: many
CDR3 protein: CASSYRTSGTDTQYF; CDR3 DNA: TGTGCCAGCAGTTACCGGACTAGCGGCACAGATACGCAGTATTTT; J gene: TRBJ2-3; V gene: TRBV6-5; D gene: TRBD2; clone size: once
CDR3 protein: CASSSGHGTSGRAGYEQYF; CDR3 DNA: TGTGCCAGCAGCTCCGGCCACGGGACTAGCGGGAGGGCTGGGTACGAGCAGTACTTC; J gene: TRBJ2-7; V gene: TRBV7-3; D gene: TRBD2; clone size: -
CDR3 protein: CSAREPPMETQYF; CDR3 DNA: TGCAGTGCTAGAGAACCCCCAATGGAGACCCAGTACTTC; J gene: TRBJ2-5; V gene: TRBV20-1; D gene: -; clone size: -
CDR3 protein: CSVAGTEDQRRSYNEQFF; CDR3 DNA: TGCAGCGTCGCCGGGACAGAAGATCAACGGAGGTCCTACAATGAGCAGTTCTTC; J gene: TRBJ2-1; V gene: TRBV29-1; D gene: TRBD1; clone size: -
CDR3 protein: CAIRTSGPDEQFF; CDR3 DNA: TGTGCCATCAGAACCAGCGGACCGGATGAGCAGTTCTTC; J gene: TRBJ2-1; V gene: TRBV10-3; D gene: -; clone size: few
CDR3 protein: CASSRAGGRTTDTQYF; CDR3 DNA: TGTGCCAGCAGCCGGGCTGGGGGCCGGACGACAGATACGCAGTATTTT; J gene: TRBJ2-3; V gene: TRBV7-8; D gene: -; clone size: many
CDR3 protein: CSVDMGTEAFF; CDR3 DNA: TGCAGCGTTGATATGGGCACTGAAGCTTTCTTT; J gene: TRBJ1-1; V gene: TRBV29-1; D gene: -; clone size: -
CDR3 protein: CASSLAARGGEAFF; CDR3 DNA: TGTGCCAGCAGTTTAGCTGCCCGGGGGGGCGAAGCTTTCTTT; J gene: TRBJ1-1; V gene: TRBV12-3/TRBV12-4; D gene: -; clone size: many
CDR3 protein: CSAIEASRGETQYF; CDR3 DNA: TGCAGTGCCATCGAAGCTAGCAGGGGTGAGACCCAGTACTTC; J gene: TRBJ2-5; V gene: TRBV20-1; D gene: -; clone size: -
CDR3 protein: CSASEDEVNQPQHF; CDR3 DNA: TGCAGTGCTAGCGAGGACGAAGTCAATCAGCCCCAGCATTTT; J gene: TRBJ1-5; V gene: TRBV20-1; D gene: -; clone size: -
CDR3 protein: CASRNTGASNQPQHF; CDR3 DNA: TGTGCCAGTAGGAATACAGGGGCTAGCAATCAGCCCCAGCATTTT; J gene: TRBJ1-5; V gene: TRBV19; D gene: TRBD1; clone size: many
CDR3 protein: CASSHGGGRYNEQFF; CDR3 DNA: TGTGCCAGCAGCCACGGGGGGGGGCGATACAATGAGCAGTTCTTC; J gene: TRBJ2-1; V gene: TRBV7-3; D gene: TRBD2; clone size: many
CDR3 protein: CASSLGSGVGYGYTF; CDR3 DNA: TGTGCCAGCAGCTTGGGTTCAGGGGTAGGCTATGGCTACACCTTC; J gene: TRBJ1-2; V gene: TRBV5-6; D gene: -; clone size: many
CDR3 protein: CSGSGEQETQYF; CDR3 DNA: TGCAGTGGAAGCGGGGAGCAAGAGACCCAGTACTTC; J gene: TRBJ2-5; V gene: TRBV20-1; D gene: TRBD2; clone size: -
CDR3 protein: CASSVGDWAAVRDF; CDR3 DNA: TGTGCCAGCAGCGTAGGCGATTGGGCCGCCGTTCGGGACTTT; J gene: TRBJ1-1; V gene: TRBV9; D gene: -; clone size: many
CDR3 protein: CASSQLRNEQFF; CDR3 DNA: TGTGCCAGCAGCCAACTCCGCAATGAGCAGTTCTTC; J gene: TRBJ2-1; V gene: TRBV7-2; D gene: -; clone size: -
CDR3 protein: CASSSWGFRVTDEQFF; CDR3 DNA: TGTGCCAGCAGCTCGTGGGGTTTCCGGGTGACGGATGAGCAGTTCTTC; J gene: TRBJ2-1; V gene: TRBV7-8; D gene: -; clone size: -
CDR3 protein: CASSESRGINTEAFF; CDR3 DNA: TGCGCCAGCAGTGAGTCCAGGGGGATAAACACTGAAGCTTTCTTT; J gene: TRBJ1-1; V gene: TRBV10-1; D gene: TRBD1; clone size: -
CDR3 protein: CASSPTAGSRYEQYF; CDR3 DNA: TGCGCCAGCAGCCCGACCGCCGGGTCCCGCTACGAGCAGTACTTC; J gene: TRBJ2-7; V gene: TRBV5-1; D gene: -; clone size: few
CDR3 protein: CATRAGGPPYEQYF; CDR3 DNA: TGTGCCACGAGAGCGGGAGGGCCCCCCTACGAGCAGTACTTC; J gene: TRBJ2-7; V gene: TRBV7-2; D gene: TRBD2; clone size: -
CDR3 protein: CSASVQDMYTEAFF; CDR3 DNA: TGCAGTGCTAGTGTTCAGGACATGTACACTGAAGCTTTCTTT; J gene: TRBJ1-1; V gene: TRBV20-1; D gene: -; clone size: -
CDR3 protein: CASSGDSEKLFF; CDR3 DNA: TGTGCCAGCAGCGGGGACAGCGAAAAACTGTTTTTT; J gene: TRBJ1-4; V gene: TRBV2; D gene: TRBD1; clone size: -
CDR3 protein: CSARAGAPPLNTEAFF; CDR3 DNA: TGCAGTGCTAGGGCCGGCGCGCCCCCGTTAAACACTGAAGCTTTCTTT; J gene: TRBJ1-1; V gene: TRBV20-1; D gene: -; clone size: few
CDR3 protein: CATRPTGADTQYF; CDR3 DNA: TGTGCCACCAGACCCACAGGGGCAGATACGCAGTATTTT; J gene: TRBJ2-3; V gene: TRBV24-1; D gene: TRBD1; clone size: many
CDR3 protein: CSTHGADPWTEAFF; CDR3 DNA: TGCAGCACCCACGGGGCGGACCCGTGGACTGAAGCTTTCTTT; J gene: TRBJ1-1; V gene: TRBV29-1; D gene: -; clone size: -